One and the same sample provided the 8 T cell receptor beta chains below, sequenced in a study of CD8+CD57+ T cells in acquired aplastic anemia. Profiles of TCR beta VDJ and CDR3 were generated from a genomic DNA template. TCRdb reprocessed the reads with MiXCR, giving one entry per CDR3 protein. In the table there are approximately 200,000 distinct CDR3 sequences, 64% of which are singletons. Sequences were obtained from sorted CD4+, CD8+, or CD8+CD57+ T cells (not recorded which) from PBMCs. Source of these receptors: a human donor with severe aplastic anemia or a healthy control (not recorded which).

This clonotype was detected many times. The genes are TRBV27 and TRBJ1-1, with D maybe TRBD1 (6 bases). V was trimmed by 6 bases and J by 3 bases, leaving 11 bases between them. The V gene's germline CDR1 is MNHEY and CDR2 SMNVEV (reference sequence). The CDR3 has 13 amino acids. CDR3 DNA sequence: TGTGCCAGCAGCAGGGGTTGGTACACTGAAGCTTTCTTT. It translates to CASSRGWYTEAFF.

The chain links TRBV12-3 or TRBV12-4 to TRBJ1-3; 7 nucleotides match TRBD1. Trimming removed 6 bases from V and 1 base from J; junction bases left unmatched: 3. The CDR3 is 14 residues long. CDR3 residues: CASSPGQSGNTIYF. The CDR3 coding sequence is TGTGCCAGCAGCCCGGGACAGTCTGGAAACACCATATATTTT.

The chain couples TRBV20-1 to TRBJ1-1; perhaps TRBD1 as D (6 bases). V gave up 3 bases and J gave up 3 bases, with 11 bases separating them. The CDR3 length is 13 residues. Germline CDR1 reads DFQATT; CDR2 reads SNEGSKA (reference sequence). DNA for the CDR3: TGCAGTGCTAGCCCAGGGGCGGACACTGAAGCTTTCTTT. It yields the protein CSASPGADTEAFF.

This clonotype appeared many times. The J gene is TRBJ2-1, the V gene TRBV7-2; possible D gene TRBD2, 6 bases. With 5 bases removed from V and 3 bases from J, the gap between germline ends came to 14 bases. CDR1 SGHTA and CDR2 FQGNSA come from the germline V gene. The CDR3 runs 15 residues. This chain's CDR3 is CASSPTSGDYNEQFF. The CDR3 DNA reads as TGTGCCAGCAGCCCGACTAGTGGGGACTACAATGAGCAGTTCTTC.

The chain links TRBV25-1 to TRBJ1-1; D call uncertain. V was pared by 4 bases and J by 4 bases, with 7 bases between. The CDR3 contains 12 residues. Germline loops: CDR1 MGHDK, CDR2 SYGVNS. For the CDR3, the DNA is TGTGCCAGCAGTGTACTGGGCACTGAAGCTTTCTTT. It translates to CASSVLGTEAFF.

DNA of the CDR3: TGTGCCATCAGTGGTCAAGGCGCGGGGGCCAACGTCCTGACTTTC. Translation: CAISGQGAGANVLTF. V is TRBV10-3 and J is TRBJ2-6; D gene uncertain. The germline V gene encodes CDR1 ENHRY and CDR2 SYGVKD. Trimming left V 4 bases short and J 4 bases short, with 11 bases between. This CDR3 region has 15 residues.

V and J are TRBV6-5 and TRBJ1-5; 9 nucleotides line up with TRBD1. V dropped 5 bases and J dropped 7; count of bases not matched to a gene: 9. Germline CDR1 and CDR2: MNHEY and SVGAGI. The CDR3 has 15 amino acids. The CDR3 bases are TGTGCCAGCAGTCTCGACAGGGGGGCAGGACAGCCCCAGCATTTT. Residues: CASSLDRGAGQPQHF.

This clonotype was seen at least ten times. The rearrangement links TRBV5-1 to TRBJ2-5, with 15 nucleotides matching TRBD2. The CDR3 extends over 16 amino acids. The V and J ends lost 3 bases and 3 bases, in that order; junction bases with no gene match: 3. The V gene's germline CDR1 is SGHRS and CDR2 YFSETQ. This CDR3 is CASSWGLAGGEETQYF. CDR3 DNA: TGCGCCAGCAGCTGGGGACTAGCGGGGGGCGAAGAGACCCAGTACTTC.